What follows are 32 T cell receptor beta chains derived from one specimen sequenced in a study of spatial heterogeneity in lung cancer. TCRdb re-derived calls from the 5' RACE reads in MiXCR, one entry per CDR3 protein. This table holds roughly 110,000 distinct CDR3 sequences, less than 14% found once. Time point described: blood at routine non-recurrence follow-up after resection. The specimen was PBMCs, collected at follow-up. The receptors were gathered from a female donor with early-stage non-small cell lung cancer.

The chain carries TRBV28 and TRBJ1-1; perhaps TRBD1 as D (5 bases). Germline assignment: CDR1 MDHEN and CDR2 SYDVKM. The germline V and J ends were trimmed by 2 bases and 5 bases, with 12 bases remaining between them. CDR3 size: 14 residues. The CDR3, as DNA: TGTGCCAGCAGTTTAGGCTCTCGGGGGACTGAAGCTTTCTTT. Protein product: CASSLGSRGTEAFF.

This clonotype was seen at least ten times. This sequence joins TRBV15 and TRBJ1-6, with no clear D. Trimming pared 4 bases from V and 9 bases from J, leaving 25 bases between. This CDR3 is built from 18 residues. Germline V gene lookup returns CDR1 LNHNV and CDR2 YYDKDF (reference sequence). CDR3 in amino acids: CATSTDSPIFGVVSPLHF. The CDR3 DNA sequence: TGTGCCACCAGCACCGACTCCCCGATCTTTGGGGTGGTTTCACCCCTCCACTTT.

This clonotype was observed a few times. The chain employs TRBV11-2 and TRBJ2-7, with D possibly being TRBD2 (5 bases). The ends were cut back, 1 base at V and 6 bases at J, with 16 bases in the middle. The germline CDR1 and CDR2 sequences are SGHAT and FQNNGV. The CDR3 covers 15 residues. CDR3 coding DNA: TGTGCCAGCAGCTTAGGAGATCCCTCCCGGGGCGAGCAGTACTTC. Translation: CASSLGDPSRGEQYF.

This chain links TRBV5-1 with TRBJ2-3, with 10 bases fitting TRBD1. The CDR3 is made up of 16 amino acids. Germline lookup yields CDR1 SGHRS and CDR2 YFSETQ. V lost 4 bases, J lost 4 bases, and 9 bases stayed unmatched. This CDR3 reads CASSVPETGGADTQYF. The CDR3 bases are TGCGCCAGCAGCGTCCCCGAGACAGGGGGCGCAGATACGCAGTATTTT.

The chain couples TRBV6-2 or TRBV6-3 to TRBJ1-3, with TRBD1 as a possible D gene (5 bases). The V gene lost 5 bases and the J gene lost 2 bases, with 10 bases spanning the gap. Germline assignment: CDR1 MNHEY and CDR2 SVGEGT. The CDR3 is made up of 14 amino acids. CDR3 sequence reads: CASSTGTTGNTIYF. The CDR3, as DNA: TGTGCCAGCAGTACCGGGACCACTGGAAACACCATATATTTT.

CDR3 loop: CASSDLSGSNNNEQFF. The CDR3 nucleotides are TGCGCCAGCAGTGATCTTAGCGGGAGTAACAACAATGAGCAGTTCTTC. The chain employs TRBV10-1 and TRBJ2-1, with 9 bases that match TRBD2. The CDR3 is made up of 16 amino acids. Unmatched junction bases numbered 8, after V lost 3 bases and J lost 5 bases. Germline lookup yields CDR1 WNHNN and CDR2 SYGVQD (reference sequence).

This clonotype was observed many times. The gene calls are TRBV28 and TRBJ1-5; D possibly corresponds to TRBD1 (5 bases). Germline loops: CDR1 MDHEN, CDR2 SYDVKM. V lost 5 bases and J 3 bases, leaving 17 bases between the germline ends. CDR3 length: 16 residues. The CDR3 reads CASSPNQGLDNQPQHF. In nucleotides, the CDR3 is TGTGCCAGCAGTCCGAATCAGGGTTTAGACAATCAGCCCCAGCATTTT.

V and J are TRBV18 and TRBJ1-1; D is ambiguous. V was shortened by 2 bases and J by 3 bases, with 13 bases between the two germline ends. This CDR3 has 15 residues. The germline V gene encodes CDR1 KGHSH and CDR2 LQKENI. CDR3: CASSPGSFTHTEAFF. The CDR3 bases are TGTGCCAGCTCACCAGGGAGCTTTACCCACACTGAAGCTTTCTTT.

CDR3 DNA: TGCAGTGCTAGAAAGTCCCGGACTAGAGCCACAGATACGCAGTATTTT. Its protein product is CSARKSRTRATDTQYF. The V gene is TRBV20-1, the J gene TRBJ2-3, with 7 bases fitting TRBD2. Germline V gene sequence: CDR1 DFQATT, CDR2 SNEGSKA (reference sequence). The ends lost 2 bases at V and 2 bases at J; junction bases unmatched: 10. The CDR3 has 16 residues.

This chain joins TRBV11-2 and TRBJ2-4; D gene unclear. CDR1 and CDR2 (germline): SGHAT, FQNNGV. CDR3 size: 13 residues. V was cut by 6 bases and J by 1 base, with 7 bases left in between. The CDR3 DNA reads as TGTGCCAGCAGACCTTTGGCCAAAAACATTCAGTACTTC. This codes for CASRPLAKNIQYF.

The gene calls are TRBV7-9 and TRBJ1-1, with D maybe TRBD1 (5 bases). Trimming removed 5 bases at V and 4 bases at J, with 11 bases between. From germline, CDR1 is SEHNR and CDR2 FQNEAQ (reference sequence). The CDR3 is 13 residues long. The CDR3 DNA reads as TGTGCCAGCAGCCGAGAGGGACGCACTGAAGCTTTCTTT. Its translation: CASSREGRTEAFF.

This clonotype occurred a few times. The CDR3 DNA reads as TGTGCCAGCAGCTCTGAGGAGGGGGCAGGGCCCACTGAAGCTTTCTTT. The encoded protein is CASSSEEGAGPTEAFF. The chain couples TRBV7-3 to TRBJ1-1, with 7 bases aligning to TRBD1. The germline CDR1 and CDR2 sequences are SGHTA and FQGTGA. V lost 4 bases, J lost 4 bases, and 12 bases stayed unmatched. This CDR3 region has 16 residues.

This clonotype has at least ten counts. The genes are TRBV4-3 and TRBJ1-6, with 9 bases lining up with TRBD1. Germline loops: CDR1 LGHNA, CDR2 YSLEER. The CDR3 is made up of 15 amino acids. V lost 4 bases to trimming and J lost 3 bases; unmatched junction nucleotides: 1. The CDR3 is CASSPGQGYNSPLHF. In nucleotides, the CDR3 is TGCGCCAGCAGCCCGGGACAGGGCTATAATTCACCCCTCCACTTT.

The chain recombines TRBV12-3 or TRBV12-4 with TRBJ2-5, with 9 bases lining up with TRBD1. V shed 4 bases and J 3 bases; nucleotides not matched to a gene: 9. The CDR3 is 16 amino acids. The CDR3 DNA reads TGTGCCAGCAGTTGGGGGACAGGGACTTTAGAAGAGACCCAGTACTTC. Translation gives CASSWGTGTLEETQYF.

V and J are TRBV2 and TRBJ1-1; D ambiguous. Germline lookup yields CDR1 SNHLY and CDR2 FYNNEI. The CDR3 sequence is 11 residues long. Trimming shortened V by 7 bases and J by 4 bases, and 7 bases separated the two germline ends. The DNA of the CDR3 is TGTGCCAGCAAAACCTTCACTGAAGCTTTCTTT. Residues: CASKTFTEAFF.

The chain has TRBV28 and TRBJ1-1; D might be TRBD1 (5 bases). The CDR3 length is 15 residues. Germline CDR1 is MDHEN and CDR2 is SYDVKM. Trimming took off 5 bases at V and 4 bases at J, with 17 bases between the two ends. For the CDR3, the DNA is TGTGCCAGCAGTCCGTCGGACACCCCGGTCACTGAAGCTTTCTTT. Translating gives CASSPSDTPVTEAFF. The whole variable domain, filled in from reference TRBV28 and TRBJ1-1, reads DVKVTQSSRYLVKRTGEKVFLECVQDMDHENMFWYRQDPGLGLRLIYFSYDVKMKEKGDIPEGYSVSREKKERFSLILESASTNQTSMYLCASSPSDTPVTEAFFGQGTRLTVV.

As regards this clonotype: A much bigger clone sits one base away, suggesting this may be a read error. The rearrangement links TRBV12-3 or TRBV12-4 to TRBJ1-1; D possibly corresponds to TRBD1 (5 bases). The CDR3 is 15 residues long. CDR3 nucleotide sequence: TGTACCAGCAGTTTAGGGGCAGCTGGAGCATCTGAAGCTTTCTTT. Translation gives CTSSLGAAGASEAFF.

This clonotype has only a few counts. The V gene is TRBV5-1, the J gene TRBJ1-2; 9 nucleotides line up with TRBD1. The CDR3 sequence is 15 residues long. Germline V gene sequence: CDR1 SGHRS, CDR2 YFSETQ. V shed 0 bases, J shed 8 bases, and the junction held 8 bases outside the gene matches. This chain's CDR3 is CASSLDLDRGGGYTF. The CDR3 DNA sequence: TGCGCCAGCAGCTTGGACCTGGACAGGGGAGGAGGCTACACCTTC.

The chain links TRBV12-3 or TRBV12-4 to TRBJ1-1, with D possibly being TRBD1 (5 bases). This CDR3 comprises 13 residues. The V and J ends lost 10 bases and 3 bases respectively, with 15 bases between them. CDR3: CATLGGSYTEAFF. CDR3 DNA sequence: TGTGCCACTCTTGGGGGGAGTTACACTGAAGCTTTCTTT.

The genes are TRBV18 and TRBJ2-1; D is uncertain. V lost 3 bases and J 5 bases, leaving 8 bases between the germline ends. The CDR3 covers 13 residues. Germline V lookup: CDR1 KGHSH, CDR2 LQKENI. The CDR3 bases are TGTGCCAGCTCACCCTCCGCGAACAATGAGCAGTTCTTC. The encoded protein is CASSPSANNEQFF.

This clonotype was recorded a few times. This chain joins TRBV28 and TRBJ2-1, with 8 nucleotides matching TRBD1. The CDR3 has 15 amino acids. CDR1 and CDR2 from the germline V gene are MDHEN and SYDVKM. The V and J ends lost 3 bases and 2 bases, in that order; junction bases with no gene match: 3. CDR3 DNA sequence: TGTGCCAGCAGTTTGGGGACAGGAGCCTACAATGAGCAGTTCTTC. Its translation: CASSLGTGAYNEQFF. Filled out from reference TRBV28 and TRBJ2-1, the complete variable domain reads DVKVTQSSRYLVKRTGEKVFLECVQDMDHENMFWYRQDPGLGLRLIYFSYDVKMKEKGDIPEGYSVSREKKERFSLILESASTNQTSMYLCASSLGTGAYNEQFFGPGTRLTVL.

This clonotype showed up just a few times. The V and J genes are TRBV5-1 and TRBJ2-3; D is possibly TRBD1 (6 bases). Germline V gives CDR1 SGHRS, CDR2 YFSETQ. Trimming stripped 0 bases from V and 2 bases from J, with 16 bases between. CDR3 length: 17 amino acids. CDR3 in DNA: TGCGCCAGCAGCTTGGCGCAGGGGACGGCCCACACAGATACGCAGTATTTT. Translated, it gives CASSLAQGTAHTDTQYF.

This clonotype was seen ten or more times. This chain links TRBV9 with TRBJ1-1; D possibly corresponds to TRBD1 (5 bases). Between the trimmed V and J ends, which lost 0 bases and 2 bases, there was a span of 8 bases. The CDR3 is 14 residues long. The germline V gene encodes CDR1 SGDLS and CDR2 YYNGEE. The CDR3 loop reads CASSVVGDNTEAFF. In DNA form, the CDR3 reads TGTGCCAGCAGCGTAGTAGGGGACAACACTGAAGCTTTCTTT.

The chain recombines TRBV7-2 with TRBJ1-5, with D perhaps TRBD1 (6 bases). This CDR3 has 15 amino acids. The V end was cut by 2 bases, the J end by 6 bases, with 14 bases between. Germline CDR1 reads SGHTA; CDR2 reads FQGNSA. DNA for the CDR3: TGTGCCAGCAGCTTAAACAGGGTGGAATCTCAGCCCCAGCATTTT. Translating gives CASSLNRVESQPQHF. Based on the CDR3 plus reference TRBV7-2 and TRBJ1-5, the full variable domain is GAGVSQSPSNKVTEKGKDVELRCDPISGHTALYWYRQSLGQGLEFLIYFQGNSAPDKSGLPSDRFSAERTGGSVSTLTIQRTQQEDSAVYLCASSLNRVESQPQHFGDGTRLSIL.

There are a few counts of this clonotype. V gene TRBV9 combines with J gene TRBJ2-2; 9 bases agree with TRBD1. V shed 5 bases and J 3 bases; nucleotides not matched to a gene: 2. The CDR3 is made up of 14 amino acids. The germline gives CDR1 SGDLS, CDR2 YYNGEE. In DNA, the CDR3 is TGTGCCAGCAGACAGGGGGCAGACACCGGGGAGCTGTTTTTT. This encodes CASRQGADTGELFF.

The chain combines TRBV27 with TRBJ1-4; 7 bases line up with TRBD1. Germline V gives CDR1 MNHEY, CDR2 SMNVEV (reference sequence). V lost 3 bases to trimming and J lost 6 bases; unmatched junction nucleotides: 7. CDR3 length: 15 amino acids. In DNA, the CDR3 is TGTGCCAGCAGTTTGAGACAGGGTGGGGATGAAAAACTGTTTTTT. It is translated as CASSLRQGGDEKLFF. Complete variable domain (other parts from reference TRBV27 and TRBJ1-4): EAQVTQNPRYLITVTGKKLTVTCSQNMNHEYMSWYRQDPGLGLRQIYYSMNVEVTDKGDVPEGYKVSRKEKRNFPLILESPSPNQTSLYFCASSLRQGGDEKLFFGSGTQLSVL.

This clonotype was observed many times. The rearrangement links TRBV28 to TRBJ2-1, with 7 nucleotides matching TRBD2. CDR1 is MDHEN and CDR2 is SYDVKM in the germline V gene. The CDR3 is 14 residues long. Trimming removed 7 bases from V and 1 base from J; junction bases left unmatched: 4. The CDR3 nucleotides are TGTGCCAGCATTGGCGGGAGTTCCTACAATGAGCAGTTCTTC. Its protein product is CASIGGSSYNEQFF.

This clonotype was detected ten times or more. This rearrangement joins TRBV19 to TRBJ1-1; 11 bases agree with TRBD1. V was pared by 7 bases and J by 2 bases, with 21 bases of the junction left unmatched. The CDR3 is 20 amino acids. CDR1 is LNHDA, CDR2 SQIVND, per germline (reference sequence). The CDR3 DNA sequence: TGTGCCAGTATTCGTTTATTTAAAGGTGGACAGGGGGCTTCAAACACTGAAGCTTTCTTT. It yields the protein CASIRLFKGGQGASNTEAFF.

This clonotype occurred a few times. The CDR3 loop reads CASSQKPNTEAFF. The CDR3 nucleotides are TGCGCCAGCAGCCAAAAGCCCAACACTGAAGCTTTCTTT. The rearrangement uses TRBV4-1 and TRBJ1-1, with D unclear. Per germline, CDR1 MGHRA and CDR2 YSYEKL. Deletions cut 2 bases from V and 2 bases from J, with 6 bases between. This CDR3 has 13 amino acids.

In this sample, this clonotype turned up a few times. The chain combines TRBV10-3 with TRBJ2-1, with 7 nucleotides matching TRBD2. V lost 0 bases, J lost 1 base, and 6 bases stayed unmatched. The V gene's germline CDR1 is ENHRY and CDR2 SYGVKD. There are 17 residues in the CDR3. Written as DNA, the CDR3 is TGTGCCATCAGTGAGTCTGCACCGGGACTATCCTACAATGAGCAGTTCTTC. This encodes CAISESAPGLSYNEQFF.

V usage is TRBV3-1 and J usage is TRBJ2-4; D remains unclear. This CDR3 region has 12 residues. CDR1 is LGHDT, CDR2 YNNKEL, per germline (reference sequence). V lost 1 base, J lost 12 bases, and 10 bases lay in between. For the CDR3, the DNA is TGTGCCAGCAGCCAAGGGAGTCTGGGTCAGTACTTC. Amino acids: CASSQGSLGQYF.

The chain recombines TRBV7-9 with TRBJ1-2, with D perhaps TRBD1 (5 bases). The CDR3 extends over 14 amino acids. V lost 4 bases and J 8 bases, leaving 17 bases between the germline ends. Per the germline V gene, CDR1 is SEHNR and CDR2 is FQNEAQ (reference sequence). CDR3 residues: CASSSTTVVRGYTF. The CDR3 nucleotides are TGTGCCAGCAGCTCAACGACAGTTGTCAGAGGCTACACCTTC.